This TCR beta chain originates from a study of lymphopenia after photon versus proton radiotherapy. TCRdb's table, derived via immunoSEQ multiplex PCR, lists solely in-frame clones and lacks some. The sample comprises 150,000 or so clones, about 85% of which are singletons, and approximately 4.8% rests with the top ten. With respect to this clone: Its antigen remains unidentified.

CDR3 length: 12 amino acids. V lost 1 base, J lost 5 bases, and 5 bases lay in between. In germline, CDR1 is SGHRS, CDR2 YFSETQ. General study points: In patients who died, overall survival fell as post-nadir TCR diversity dropped more. Only patients who died were analyzed for survival; proton advantage is unproven. Relative stability marked proton patients; photon patients lost diversity and naive cells. Post-nadir diversity loss with photons came from oligoclonal expansion, particularly CD8+ Temra cells.

This TCR was recovered from a man aged 45-65 years with gastric cancer. Source: peripheral blood, taken from a patient treated with photon-based radiotherapy. The J gene is TRBJ2-3, the V gene TRBV5-1; no firm D call. CDR3 DNA: TGCGCCAGCAGCTTGATGGTAGATACGCAGTATTTT. Protein product: CASSLMVDTQYF.